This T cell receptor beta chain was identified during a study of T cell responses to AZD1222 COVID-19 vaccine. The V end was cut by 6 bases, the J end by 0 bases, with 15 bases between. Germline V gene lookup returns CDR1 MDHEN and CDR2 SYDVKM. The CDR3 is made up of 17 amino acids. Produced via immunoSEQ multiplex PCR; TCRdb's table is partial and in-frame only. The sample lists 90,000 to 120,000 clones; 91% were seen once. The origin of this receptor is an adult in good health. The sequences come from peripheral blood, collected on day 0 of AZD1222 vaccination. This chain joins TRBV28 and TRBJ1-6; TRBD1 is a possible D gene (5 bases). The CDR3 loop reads CASRRDVPSSYNSPLHF. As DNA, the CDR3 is TGTGCCAGCAGAAGGGACGTCCCGAGCTCCTATAATTCACCCCTCCACTTT.